These 28 T cell receptor beta chains were all obtained from the same sample, sequenced in a study of shared clonotypes between healthy human individuals. Sequenced by immunoSEQ multiplex PCR; TCRdb stores in-frame clones only, minus some. The table lists around 2.5 million clones, over 85% of them singletons, with more than 0.35% in the top ten. The source material was naive CD4+ T cells from PBMCs. The subset is: CD45RA+ positively selected. These receptors originate from a man aged 18 to 30 in good health. Some clones in this sample may be carry-over from other donors' samples.

With regard to this clone: At one end the junction does not follow the germline gene, possibly because of a read error. The same CDR3 arises from other DNA sequences in this sample as well. The chain links TRBV6-1 to TRBJ2-4, with D tentatively TRBD1 or TRBD2 (6 bases each). This CDR3 is 14 amino acids long. From germline, CDR1 is MNHNS and CDR2 SASEGT. The CDR3 protein is CASSEGGAKNIQYF. CDR3 coding DNA: TGTGCCAGCAGTGAAGGGGGGGCCAAGAACATTCAGTACTTC.

The gene calls are TRBV4-2 and TRBJ1-1; D is undetermined. This CDR3 region has 14 residues. Trimming removed 0 bases at V and 0 bases at J, with 5 bases between. Germline CDR1 LGHNA, CDR2 YNFKEQ. DNA of the CDR3: TGTGCCAGCAGCCAAGATCGGATGAACACTGAAGCTTTCTTT. Encoded protein: CASSQDRMNTEAFF.

V is TRBV5-1 and J is TRBJ2-1; TRBD2 aligns across 7 bases. There are 13 residues in the CDR3. Per germline, CDR1 SGHRS and CDR2 YFSETQ. V shed 7 bases and J 9 bases; nucleotides not matched to a gene: 10. The CDR3 sequence: CASGLGGAGEQFF. CDR3 DNA sequence: TGCGCCAGCGGACTGGGAGGGGCCGGTGAGCAGTTCTTC.

The chain employs TRBV7-2 and TRBJ1-5; 9 bases align to TRBD1. V lost 0 bases, J lost 5 bases, and 2 bases stayed unmatched. The CDR3 has 15 residues. CDR1 is SGHTA and CDR2 is FQGNSA in the germline V gene. CDR3 amino acids: CASSLADRGDQPQHF. In DNA, the CDR3 is TGTGCCAGCAGCTTAGCGGACAGGGGCGATCAGCCCCAGCATTTT.

The chain carries TRBV7-8 and TRBJ2-7; 7 bases are a match to TRBD2. There are 14 residues in the CDR3. Germline V lookup: CDR1 SGHVS, CDR2 FQNEAQ. The junction had 9 bases not matched to a gene; V was cut back by 7 bases and J by 3 bases. The DNA for the CDR3 is TGTGCCAGCACTAAAGCGGGGCACGACTACGAGCAGTACTTC. Its protein product is CASTKAGHDYEQYF.

The chain carries TRBV7-9 and TRBJ2-5, with 8 bases identical to TRBD2. Per the germline V gene, CDR1 is SEHNR and CDR2 is FQNEAQ (reference sequence). The V and J ends lost 5 bases and 5 bases, in that order; junction bases with no gene match: 10. CDR3 length: 15 residues. CDR3 protein: CASSKQGTRGETQYF. CDR3 coding DNA: TGTGCCAGCAGCAAACAAGGGACTAGGGGGGAGACCCAGTACTTC.

The chain has TRBV30 and TRBJ2-6, with TRBD2 identical over 9 bases. There are 18 residues in the CDR3. V shed 0 bases and J 2 bases; nucleotides not matched to a gene: 8. Germline assignment: CDR1 GTSNPN and CDR2 SVGIG (reference sequence). This CDR3 reads CAWSVRPSGVPGANVLTF. The CDR3 DNA reads as TGTGCCTGGAGTGTAAGGCCTAGCGGGGTCCCTGGGGCCAACGTCCTGACTTTC.

Notes on this clone: Within the sample, other DNA sequences also encode this same CDR3. The chain couples TRBV5-1 to TRBJ2-3; 7 bases fit TRBD2. Germline V CDR1 and CDR2: SGHRS, YFSETQ. The CDR3 covers 14 residues. Unmatched junction bases numbered 7, after V lost 6 bases and J lost 3 bases. Here the CDR3 DNA reads TGCGCCAGCACTAGCGGCGAATCAACAGATACGCAGTATTTT. It translates to CASTSGESTDTQYF.

The rearrangement links TRBV10-3 to TRBJ2-3, with 7 bases matching TRBD2. This CDR3 is built from 16 residues. After removal of 3 bases from V and 4 bases from J, the junction contained 10 bases not matched to a gene. Germline CDR1 is ENHRY and CDR2 is SYGVKD. The CDR3 DNA reads TGTGCCATCAGTGAAGTGGGAGGGCGGGATGCAGATACGCAGTATTTT. Residues: CAISEVGGRDADTQYF.

This rearrangement joins TRBV30 to TRBJ2-6, with no clear D. CDR3 length: 19 residues. Germline CDR1 reads GTSNPN; CDR2 reads SVGIG (reference sequence). V was pared by 0 bases and J by 1 base, with 19 bases between. The CDR3 coding sequence is TGTGCCTGGAGTGTACATCGGATCACCGCACCATCTGGGGCCAACGTCCTGACTTTC. Its protein product is CAWSVHRITAPSGANVLTF.

The V and J genes are TRBV7-3 and TRBJ2-1, with 10 bases aligning to TRBD2. J lost 1 base, V lost 6 bases, and 3 bases had no gene match. Germline CDR1 is SGHTA and CDR2 is FQGTGA. This CDR3 has 15 amino acids. The CDR3 sequence is CASRSSGGSYNEQFF. CDR3 in DNA: TGTGCCAGCAGATCTAGCGGGGGTTCCTACAATGAGCAGTTCTTC.

A few counts support this clone. The V call is TRBV29-1, the J call TRBJ1-1, with TRBD1 as a possible D gene (5 bases). V gave up 7 bases and J gave up 0 bases, with 15 bases separating them. Germline V gives CDR1 SQVTM, CDR2 ANQGSEA. The CDR3 has 14 amino acids. The CDR3 reads CSATDRTVNTEAFF. The DNA for the CDR3 is TGCAGCGCTACCGACAGAACAGTGAACACTGAAGCTTTCTTT.

The DNA of the CDR3 is TGTGCCAGTAGTATACGGGACCCCTACCGATTCGGCTACACCTTC. It codes for CASSIRDPYRFGYTF. This sequence joins TRBV19 and TRBJ1-2, with a possible D match to TRBD1 (5 bases). With 2 bases removed from V and 8 bases from J, the gap between germline ends came to 18 bases. The CDR3 consists of 15 residues. The germline V gene encodes CDR1 LNHDA and CDR2 SQIVND (reference sequence).

The V gene is TRBV5-1, the J gene TRBJ2-5; 8 nucleotides match TRBD1. This CDR3 region has 14 residues. Trimming removed 4 bases from V and 2 bases from J; junction bases left unmatched: 4. Germline V gives CDR1 SGHRS, CDR2 YFSETQ. CDR3 amino acids: CASSQRQGQETQYF. As DNA, the CDR3 is TGCGCCAGCAGCCAGAGACAGGGGCAAGAGACCCAGTACTTC.

V usage is TRBV7-9 and J usage is TRBJ1-4; D perhaps matches TRBD1 (6 bases). Trimming left V 0 bases short and J 0 bases short, with 14 bases between. The germline V gene encodes CDR1 SEHNR and CDR2 FQNEAQ (reference sequence). The CDR3 has 18 amino acids. CDR3 DNA sequence: TGTGCCAGCAGCTTAGCATTCCTCGGGGGCCCAACTAATGAAAAACTGTTTTTT. Its protein product is CASSLAFLGGPTNEKLFF.

The chain links TRBV20-1 to TRBJ2-5, with D possibly TRBD1 on 6 matching bases. This CDR3 has 11 amino acids. V was cut by 5 bases and J by 6 bases, with 10 bases left in between. Germline V lookup: CDR1 DFQATT, CDR2 SNEGSKA (reference sequence). This CDR3 reads CSASDRQTQYF. The CDR3, as DNA: TGCAGTGCTTCAGACAGGCAGACCCAGTACTTC.

The rearrangement joins TRBV28 to TRBJ2-6; D uncertain. V lost 4 bases, J lost 1 base, and 8 bases lay in between. CDR3 length: 15 amino acids. CDR1 is MDHEN, CDR2 SYDVKM, per germline. CDR3 protein: CASSWQRSGANVLTF. CDR3 nucleotide sequence: TGTGCCAGCAGTTGGCAAAGGTCTGGGGCCAACGTCCTGACTTTC.

The chain couples TRBV5-4 to TRBJ1-1; the D is unclear. The CDR3 is 13 residues long. CDR1 and CDR2 from the germline V gene are SGHNT and YYREEE (reference sequence). Deletions cut 1 base from V and 2 bases from J, with 6 bases between. The CDR3 reads CASSLLVNTEAFF. For the CDR3, the DNA is TGTGCCAGCAGCTTGTTGGTAAACACTGAAGCTTTCTTT. Supplemented by reference TRBV5-4 and TRBJ1-1, the full variable domain reads ETGVTQSPTHLIKTRGQQVTLRCSSQSGHNTVSWYQQALGQGPQFIFQYYREEENGRGNFPPRFSGLQFPNYSSELNVNALELDDSALYLCASSLLVNTEAFFGQGTRLTVV.

The V call is TRBV28, the J call TRBJ1-5; TRBD1 might be the D (6 bases). Looked up from germline, CDR1 is MDHEN and CDR2 is SYDVKM. The CDR3 runs to 17 residues. V was clipped by 6 bases and J by 1 base, with 19 bases between them. CDR3 sequence reads: CASRRTGLRESNQPQHF. The CDR3 DNA is TGTGCCAGCAGACGTACAGGGTTGAGGGAAAGCAATCAGCCCCAGCATTTT.

On this clone: This specimen includes other DNA sequences encoding the same CDR3. J is TRBJ1-3 and V is TRBV30, with no clear D. Germline V lookup: CDR1 GTSNPN, CDR2 SVGIG (reference sequence). This CDR3 is 11 amino acids long. Trimming removed 4 bases at V and 4 bases at J, with 5 bases between. The CDR3 DNA follows: TGTGCCTGGACCGCCGGAAACACCATATATTTT. Residues: CAWTAGNTIYF.

This clone was seen once. The chain carries TRBV11-3 and TRBJ2-2; D not resolved. The CDR3 has 13 residues. V was pared by 5 bases and J by 5 bases, with 9 bases between. CDR1 and CDR2 (germline): SGHNT, YENEEA. The CDR3 loop reads CASSPHSTGELFF. CDR3 nucleotide sequence: TGTGCCAGCAGCCCCCACAGTACCGGGGAGCTGTTTTTT. Full variable domain (outside the CDR3, taken from reference TRBV11-3 and TRBJ2-2): EAGVVQSPRYKIIEKKQPVAFWCNPISGHNTLYWYLQNLGQGPELLIRYENEEAVDDSQLPKDRFSAERLKGVDSTLKIQPAELGDSAVYLCASSPHSTGELFFGEGSRLTVL.

The chain has TRBV6-1 and TRBJ1-5; tentative D call: TRBD1 (5 bases). There are 14 residues in the CDR3. Germline CDR1 reads MNHNS; CDR2 reads SASEGT. The V end was cut by 0 bases, the J end by 4 bases, with 7 bases between. This CDR3 is CASSEANRNQPQHF. CDR3 DNA sequence: TGTGCCAGCAGTGAAGCGAACAGGAATCAGCCCCAGCATTTT.

To note about this clone: The sample holds other DNA sequences that translate to the same CDR3. The gene calls are TRBV5-1 and TRBJ1-5, with D possibly TRBD1 on 5 matching bases. Per the germline V gene, CDR1 is SGHRS and CDR2 is YFSETQ. V lost 4 bases and J 0 bases, leaving 11 bases between the germline ends. This CDR3 contains 15 residues. CDR3 nucleotides: TGCGCCAGCAGCAAAGACAGCCTTAGCAATCAGCCCCAGCATTTT. Translated, it gives CASSKDSLSNQPQHF.

This clone was seen a single time. The gene calls are TRBV5-1 and TRBJ2-7; possibly TRBD1 for D (5 bases). Per the germline V gene, CDR1 is SGHRS and CDR2 is YFSETQ. The CDR3 is made up of 13 amino acids. V was shortened by 4 bases and J by 4 bases, with 12 bases between the two germline ends. This chain's CDR3 is CASSSPQGYEQYF. Written as DNA, the CDR3 is TGCGCCAGCAGCAGTCCCCAGGGATACGAGCAGTACTTC.

The chain is built from TRBV18 and TRBJ1-4, with D possibly being TRBD1 (6 bases). The V end was cut by 2 bases, the J end by 8 bases, with 21 bases between. The CDR3 length is 17 residues. Per germline, CDR1 KGHSH and CDR2 LQKENI. The CDR3 here is CASSPNFLSGALEKLFF. The CDR3, as DNA: TGTGCCAGCTCACCAAACTTTCTGTCAGGGGCGCTGGAAAAACTGTTTTTT.

The V and J genes are TRBV5-1 and TRBJ2-1, with D possibly matching TRBD2 (6 bases). Germline-derived CDR1 and CDR2 are SGHRS and YFSETQ. The CDR3 is 14 residues long. The V gene lost 5 bases and the J gene lost 5 bases, with 14 bases spanning the gap. In DNA form, the CDR3 reads TGCGCCAGCAGTCCCGGGAGAGGGGACAATGAGCAGTTCTTC. Residues: CASSPGRGDNEQFF.

J is TRBJ2-2 and V is TRBV30, with TRBD2 as a possible D gene (6 bases). V was shortened by 3 bases and J by 0 bases, with 11 bases between the two germline ends. The CDR3 has 15 residues. CDR1 is GTSNPN and CDR2 is SVGIG in the germline V gene (reference sequence). The CDR3 region has the DNA TGTGCCTGGAGCGGAGGGGCCCCGAACACCGGGGAGCTGTTTTTT. It is translated as CAWSGGAPNTGELFF.

This chain links TRBV28 with TRBJ2-7; perhaps TRBD2 as D (5 bases). The CDR3 has 17 residues. Germline V gene lookup returns CDR1 MDHEN and CDR2 SYDVKM. V shed 5 bases and J shed 2 bases, with 22 bases lying between them. The CDR3 DNA reads TGTGCCAGCAGTCATTCCGTGGCGGAACGCGGGCCCTACGAGCAGTACTTC. This gives the protein CASSHSVAERGPYEQYF.